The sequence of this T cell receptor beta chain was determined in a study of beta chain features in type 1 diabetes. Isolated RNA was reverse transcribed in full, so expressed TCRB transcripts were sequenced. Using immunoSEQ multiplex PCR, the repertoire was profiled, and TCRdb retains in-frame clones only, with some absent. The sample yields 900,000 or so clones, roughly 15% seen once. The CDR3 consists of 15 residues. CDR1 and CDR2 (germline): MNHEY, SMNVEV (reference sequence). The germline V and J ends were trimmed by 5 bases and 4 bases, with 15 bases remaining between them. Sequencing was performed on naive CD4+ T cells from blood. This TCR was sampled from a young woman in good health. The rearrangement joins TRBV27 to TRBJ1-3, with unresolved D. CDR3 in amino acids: CASSPRRQLGNTIYF. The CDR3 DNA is TGTGCCAGCAGTCCTCGACGGCAGTTGGGAAACACCATATATTTT.